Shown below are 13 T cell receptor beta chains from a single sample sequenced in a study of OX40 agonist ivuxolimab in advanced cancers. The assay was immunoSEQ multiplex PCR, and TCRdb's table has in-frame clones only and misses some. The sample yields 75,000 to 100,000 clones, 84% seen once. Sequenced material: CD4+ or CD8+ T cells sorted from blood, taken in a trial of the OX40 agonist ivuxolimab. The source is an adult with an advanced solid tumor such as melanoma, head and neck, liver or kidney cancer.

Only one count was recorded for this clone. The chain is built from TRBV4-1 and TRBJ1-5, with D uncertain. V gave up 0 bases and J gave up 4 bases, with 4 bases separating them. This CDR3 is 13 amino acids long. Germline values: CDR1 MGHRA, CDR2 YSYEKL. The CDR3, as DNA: TGCGCCAGCAGCCAAGAAAGGAATCAGCCCCAGCATTTT. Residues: CASSQERNQPQHF.

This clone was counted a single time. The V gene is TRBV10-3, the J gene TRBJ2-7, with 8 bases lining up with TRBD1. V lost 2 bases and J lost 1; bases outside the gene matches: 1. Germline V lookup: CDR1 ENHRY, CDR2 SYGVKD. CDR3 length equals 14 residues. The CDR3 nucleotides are TGTGCCATCAGTGAGACAGGGGGGTCCTACGAGCAGTACTTC. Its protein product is CAISETGGSYEQYF.

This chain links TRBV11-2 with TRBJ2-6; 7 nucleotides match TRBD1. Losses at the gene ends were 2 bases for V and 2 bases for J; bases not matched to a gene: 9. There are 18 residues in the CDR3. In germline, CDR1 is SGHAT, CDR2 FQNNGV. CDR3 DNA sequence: TGTGCCAGCAGCTTAAACACAGGGGCTGTTACTGGGGCCAACGTCCTGACTTTC. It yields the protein CASSLNTGAVTGANVLTF.

In nucleotides, the CDR3 is TGTGCCAGCAGCTTAAGGGACGGAAACACCATATATTTT. Translating it yields CASSLRDGNTIYF. The rearrangement uses TRBV7-2 and TRBJ1-3, with D maybe TRBD1 (5 bases). V lost 2 bases and J 4 bases, leaving 6 bases between the germline ends. Germline V gene data show CDR1 as SGHTA and CDR2 as FQGNSA. The CDR3 is made up of 13 amino acids.

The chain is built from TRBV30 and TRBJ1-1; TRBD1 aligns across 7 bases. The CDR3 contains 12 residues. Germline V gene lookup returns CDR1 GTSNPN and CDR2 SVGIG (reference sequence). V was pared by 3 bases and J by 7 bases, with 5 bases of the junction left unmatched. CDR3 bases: TGTGCCTGGAGCCACAGGGGAGATGAAGCTTTCTTT. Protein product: CAWSHRGDEAFF.

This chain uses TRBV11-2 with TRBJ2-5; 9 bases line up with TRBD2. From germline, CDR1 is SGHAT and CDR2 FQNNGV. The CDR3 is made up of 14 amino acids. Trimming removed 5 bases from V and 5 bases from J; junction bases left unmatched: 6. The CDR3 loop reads CASSQDSGGETQYF. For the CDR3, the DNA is TGTGCCAGCAGCCAGGACAGCGGGGGGGAGACCCAGTACTTC.

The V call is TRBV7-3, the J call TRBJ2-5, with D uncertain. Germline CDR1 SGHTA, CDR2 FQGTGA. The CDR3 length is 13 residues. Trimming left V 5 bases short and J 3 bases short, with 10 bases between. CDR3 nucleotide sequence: TGTGCCAGCAGCGCCGACATTAAAGAGACCCAGTACTTC. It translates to CASSADIKETQYF.

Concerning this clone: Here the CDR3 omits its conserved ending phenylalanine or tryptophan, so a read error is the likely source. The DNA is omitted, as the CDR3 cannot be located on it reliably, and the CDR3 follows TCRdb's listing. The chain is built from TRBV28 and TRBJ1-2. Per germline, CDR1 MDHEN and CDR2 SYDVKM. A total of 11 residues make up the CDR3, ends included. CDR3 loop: CASSSFRDVRI.

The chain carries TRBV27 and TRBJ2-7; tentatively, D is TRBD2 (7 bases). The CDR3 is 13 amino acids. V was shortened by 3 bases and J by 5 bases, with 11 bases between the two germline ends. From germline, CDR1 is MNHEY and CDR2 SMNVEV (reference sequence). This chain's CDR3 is CASSLGGADEQYF. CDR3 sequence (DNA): TGTGCCAGCAGTTTGGGGGGGGCCGACGAGCAGTACTTC.

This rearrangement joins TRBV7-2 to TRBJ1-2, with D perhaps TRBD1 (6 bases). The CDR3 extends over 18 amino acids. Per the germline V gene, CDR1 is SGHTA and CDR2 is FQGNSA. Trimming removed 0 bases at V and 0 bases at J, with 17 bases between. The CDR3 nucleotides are TGTGCCAGCAGCTTAGCGGGGGGCAGGGTCGGGTCTAACTATGGCTACACCTTC. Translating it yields CASSLAGGRVGSNYGYTF.

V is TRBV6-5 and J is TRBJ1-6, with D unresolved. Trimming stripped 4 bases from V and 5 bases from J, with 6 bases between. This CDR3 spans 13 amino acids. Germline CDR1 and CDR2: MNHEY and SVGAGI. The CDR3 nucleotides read TGTGCCAGCAGTTGGGAGAATAATTCACCCCTCCACTTT. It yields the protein CASSWENNSPLHF.

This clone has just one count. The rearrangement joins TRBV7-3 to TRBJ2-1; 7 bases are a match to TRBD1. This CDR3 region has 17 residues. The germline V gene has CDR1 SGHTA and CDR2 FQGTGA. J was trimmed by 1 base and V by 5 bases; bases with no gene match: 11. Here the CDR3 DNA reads TGTGCCAGCAGCGGAGAGGGACAGTCCCTTTCCTACAATGAGCAGTTCTTC. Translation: CASSGEGQSLSYNEQFF. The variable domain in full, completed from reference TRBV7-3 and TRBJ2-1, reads GAGVSQTPSNKVTEKGKYVELRCDPISGHTALYWYRQSLGQGPEFLIYFQGTGAADDSGLPNDRFFAVRPEGSVSTLKIQRTERGDSAVYLCASSGEGQSLSYNEQFFGPGTRLTVL.

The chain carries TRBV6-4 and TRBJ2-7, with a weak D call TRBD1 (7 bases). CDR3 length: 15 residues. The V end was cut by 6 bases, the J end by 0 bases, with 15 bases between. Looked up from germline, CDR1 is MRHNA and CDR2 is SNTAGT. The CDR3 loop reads CASSVTGTFSYEQYV. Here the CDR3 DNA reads TGTGCCAGCAGCGTGACAGGGACTTTCTCCTACGAGCAGTACGTC.